These 18 T cell receptor beta chains were all obtained from the same sample, sequenced in a study of T cells in localized non-small cell lung cancer. Only in-frame clones appear in the TCRdb table, and some are missing; sequencing was by immunoSEQ multiplex PCR. The sample lists tens of thousands of clones, about nine tenths occurring once. The sequences come from peripheral blood mononuclear cells, collected before any cancer treatment. The source is a male donor older than 55 with stage II lung adenocarcinoma.

The DNA for the CDR3 is TGTGCCACCAGCGTTGGTAGAACCTCCTACGAGCAGTACTTC. Its translation is CATSVGRTSYEQYF. The V call is TRBV15, the J call TRBJ2-7; D gene ambiguous. Germline V lookup: CDR1 LNHNV, CDR2 YYDKDF (reference sequence). The V end lost 5 bases, the J end lost 0 bases, and 11 bases lay between the germline ends. This CDR3 is 14 amino acids long.

This rearrangement joins TRBV6-5 to TRBJ2-3; a possible D gene is TRBD2 (6 bases). Germline V gives CDR1 MNHEY, CDR2 SVGAGI. V was pared by 4 bases and J by 4 bases, with 9 bases between. This CDR3 is built from 13 residues. The CDR3 DNA reads as TGTGCCAGCAGTTTCCCGGGAGCAGATACGCAGTATTTT. It is translated as CASSFPGADTQYF.

CDR3 loop: CASSLEAGGPNEQFF. CDR3 bases: TGTGCCAGCAGCTTAGAAGCGGGAGGGCCCAATGAGCAGTTCTTC. V gene TRBV7-7 combines with J gene TRBJ2-1, with TRBD2 matching 10 bases. Germline V CDR1 and CDR2: SSHAT, FNYEAQ (reference sequence). J was trimmed by 6 bases and V by 1 base; bases with no gene match: 3. This CDR3 is 15 amino acids long.

V and J are TRBV9 and TRBJ1-2; D may be TRBD1 (6 bases). Trimming took off 0 bases at V and 7 bases at J, with 16 bases between the two ends. Germline V lookup: CDR1 SGDLS, CDR2 YYNGEE. The CDR3 totals 15 residues. This chain's CDR3 is CASSVEGRGIGGYTF. DNA for the CDR3: TGTGCCAGCAGCGTAGAGGGCAGGGGTATAGGTGGCTACACCTTC. The variable domain in full, completed from reference TRBV9 and TRBJ1-2, reads DSGVTQTPKHLITATGQRVTLRCSPRSGDLSVYWYQQSLDQGLQFLIQYYNGEERAKGNILERFSAQQFPDLHSELNLSSLELGDSALYFCASSVEGRGIGGYTFGSGTRLTVV.

The gene calls are TRBV4-1 and TRBJ2-3; D is uncertain. Germline V gene data show CDR1 as MGHRA and CDR2 as YSYEKL. The CDR3 totals 12 residues. V lost 0 bases to trimming and J lost 9 bases, with 7 bases between them. The CDR3, as DNA: TGCGCCAGCAGCCAAGAATCCGTCACGCAGTATTTT. Translation: CASSQESVTQYF.

The rearrangement links TRBV2 to TRBJ2-7, with D maybe TRBD1 (5 bases). The CDR3 is 15 residues long. The V gene's germline CDR1 is SNHLY and CDR2 FYNNEI. V gave up 7 bases and J gave up 3 bases, with 19 bases separating them. The CDR3 DNA is TGTGCCAGCATGCCAGGGTCCATCTCTTACTACGAGCAGTACTTC. Protein: CASMPGSISYYEQYF.

V is TRBV5-1 and J is TRBJ2-1; the D is unclear. From germline, CDR1 is SGHRS and CDR2 YFSETQ. V shed 4 bases and J shed 0 bases, with 11 bases lying between them. The CDR3 has 15 residues. CDR3 loop: CASSPLESSYNEQFF. The CDR3 bases are TGCGCCAGCAGCCCGCTAGAATCCTCCTACAATGAGCAGTTCTTC.

J is TRBJ2-3 and V is TRBV6-1, with D tentatively TRBD1 (6 bases). Germline loops: CDR1 MNHNS, CDR2 SASEGT. The V gene lost 2 bases and the J gene lost 6 bases, with 15 bases spanning the gap. This CDR3 is built from 15 residues. CDR3 bases: TGTGCCAGCAGTGAAAGGGCAGGGGAAGGCGATACGCAGTATTTT. Translating gives CASSERAGEGDTQYF.

The chain combines TRBV7-6 with TRBJ2-2; D tentatively reads TRBD1 or TRBD2 (5 bases each). The CDR3 has 16 residues. V lost 0 bases to trimming and J lost 6 bases, with 14 bases between them. Germline V gene lookup returns CDR1 SGHVS and CDR2 FNYEAQ. The CDR3 sequence is CASSLAIRGIPGELFF. CDR3 DNA sequence: TGTGCCAGCAGCTTAGCGATACGGGGCATCCCCGGGGAGCTGTTTTTT.

CDR3 loop: CASSPNSGTGGSETQYF. The CDR3 region has the DNA TGTGCCAGCAGCCCTAATTCCGGGACAGGGGGTTCGGAGACCCAGTACTTC. V usage is TRBV5-4 and J usage is TRBJ2-5, with 11 bases matching TRBD1. Germline V gene sequence: CDR1 SGHNT, CDR2 YYREEE (reference sequence). The CDR3 contains 17 residues. The ends lost 4 bases at V and 5 bases at J; junction bases unmatched: 13.

The V call is TRBV7-6, the J call TRBJ1-3; 7 nucleotides match TRBD1. The germline CDR1 and CDR2 sequences are SGHVS and FNYEAQ. V shed 2 bases and J 0 bases; nucleotides not matched to a gene: 4. This CDR3 comprises 16 residues. This chain's CDR3 is CASSLNGQVSGNTIYF. CDR3 nucleotides: TGTGCCAGCAGCTTAAATGGACAGGTCTCTGGAAACACCATATATTTT.

The chain is built from TRBV15 and TRBJ1-5; D remains ambiguous. The V and J ends lost 0 bases and 1 base respectively, with 4 bases between them. The CDR3 length is 14 residues. The germline gives CDR1 LNHNV, CDR2 YYDKDF (reference sequence). The DNA for the CDR3 is TGTGCCACCAGCAGAGATATGAGCAATCAGCCCCAGCATTTT. Translation: CATSRDMSNQPQHF.

This sequence joins TRBV30 and TRBJ1-4; D unclear. V dropped 2 bases and J dropped 3 bases, with 7 bases sitting between them. Germline values: CDR1 GTSNPN, CDR2 SVGIG (reference sequence). The length of the CDR3 is 13 residues. This CDR3 reads CAWSKAANEKLFF. The CDR3 DNA is TGTGCCTGGAGTAAGGCAGCTAATGAAAAACTGTTTTTT.

J is TRBJ2-1 and V is TRBV7-2, with 8 bases aligning to TRBD2. V lost 6 bases and J lost 4; bases outside the gene matches: 14. Germline-derived CDR1 and CDR2 are SGHTA and FQGNSA. The CDR3 extends over 17 amino acids. Here the CDR3 DNA reads TGTGCCAGCAGGCCCCGAGGGGCGGGGGGTCTTTACAATGAGCAGTTCTTC. It encodes CASRPRGAGGLYNEQFF.

The rearrangement links TRBV28 to TRBJ1-5; tentative D call: TRBD1 (5 bases). The CDR3 is made up of 13 amino acids. Trimming pared 7 bases from V and 6 bases from J, leaving 13 bases between. Germline-derived CDR1 and CDR2 are MDHEN and SYDVKM. Here the CDR3 reads CASTDGTSQPQHF. The CDR3 nucleotides read TGTGCCAGCACCGACGGGACGTCTCAGCCCCAGCATTTT.

CDR3 amino acids: CASSPGGIGEKLFF. As DNA, the CDR3 is TGTGCCAGCTCACCTGGAGGAATCGGGGAAAAACTGTTTTTT. The V and J genes are TRBV18 and TRBJ1-4; D is unclear. Germline lookup yields CDR1 KGHSH and CDR2 LQKENI. Deletions cut 3 bases from V and 8 bases from J, with 13 bases between. The CDR3 contains 14 residues.

The chain couples TRBV5-5 to TRBJ1-1; D not resolved. The germline CDR1 and CDR2 sequences are SGHKS and YYEKEE (reference sequence). Trimming shortened V by 0 bases and J by 4 bases, and 13 bases separated the two germline ends. This CDR3 has 15 residues. The CDR3 coding sequence is TGTGCCAGCAGCTTGGCGGTTCAGGCGCGCACTGAAGCTTTCTTT. The encoded protein is CASSLAVQARTEAFF.

The chain uses TRBV30 and TRBJ1-6; 7 nucleotides match TRBD1. The CDR3 is made up of 14 amino acids. Trimming took 8 bases from V and 10 from J; bases not matched to a gene: 14. Germline V gene lookup returns CDR1 GTSNPN and CDR2 SVGIG (reference sequence). CDR3 loop: CALGTVLSGSPLHF. The CDR3 coding sequence is TGTGCCCTAGGGACAGTTCTGTCGGGATCACCCCTCCACTTT.